These 16 T cell receptor beta chains came from one sample sequenced in a study of blood T cell repertoires in COVID-19. Repertoires were generated with immunoSEQ multiplex PCR, while TCRdb's copy carries only in-frame clones and drops some. There are over 150,000 clones in the sample; 70% to 90% occur only once, and about 20% lies in the top ten. The sequencing input was peripheral blood. The receptors were sampled from a man aged 70 or older with active or convalescent COVID-19.

The chain carries TRBV19 and TRBJ1-6, with unresolved D. Germline CDR1 is LNHDA and CDR2 is SQIVND (reference sequence). The CDR3 consists of 14 residues. V shed 10 bases and J shed 2 bases, with 12 bases lying between them. CDR3 coding DNA: TGTGCCACTGCGTTGGTCCCCTATAATTCACCCCTCCACTTT. Translating it yields CATALVPYNSPLHF.

The chain joins TRBV20-1 to TRBJ2-3; D unresolved. Germline V gives CDR1 DFQATT, CDR2 SNEGSKA (reference sequence). The V end was cut by 6 bases, the J end by 6 bases, with 10 bases between. CDR3 length: 11 residues. CDR3 amino acids: CSAHGADTQYF. In DNA, the CDR3 is TGCAGTGCCCACGGAGCGGATACGCAGTATTTT.

The chain recombines TRBV7-2 with TRBJ2-2; the match to TRBD1 covers 7 bases. The CDR3 sequence is 15 residues long. Germline V gene data show CDR1 as SGHTA and CDR2 as FQGNSA. The V gene end was trimmed by 2 bases and the J gene end by 1 base; junction bases not matched to a gene: 1. CDR3: CASSLRTGNTGELFF. CDR3 sequence (DNA): TGTGCCAGCAGCTTAAGGACAGGGAACACCGGGGAGCTGTTTTTT.

Here the CDR3 DNA reads TGTGCCAGCAGCTTAGGGGCAGGGGGTCGGTTGGAAGAGACCCAGTACTTC. Translation gives CASSLGAGGRLEETQYF. J is TRBJ2-5 and V is TRBV7-8; 7 bases line up with TRBD1. This CDR3 spans 17 amino acids. The germline V gene encodes CDR1 SGHVS and CDR2 FQNEAQ. Trimming cost V 1 base and J 3 bases; bases outside gene matches: 11.

V is TRBV7-2 and J is TRBJ2-7; 9 bases agree with TRBD2. The CDR3 length is 15 residues. Germline values: CDR1 SGHTA, CDR2 FQGNSA. V lost 1 base and J lost 7; bases outside the gene matches: 8. CDR3: CASSLDAGGPGEQYF. In nucleotides, the CDR3 is TGTGCCAGCAGCTTAGACGCGGGAGGGCCAGGGGAGCAGTACTTC.

The chain uses TRBV5-5 and TRBJ2-7, with 9 nucleotides matching TRBD1. With V trimmed by 2 bases and J by 2 bases, 8 bases remained unmatched. The CDR3 loop spans 16 amino acids. From germline, CDR1 is SGHKS and CDR2 YYEKEE (reference sequence). The DNA for the CDR3 is TGTGCCAGCAGCTTACCTCCCGGGACAGGGACCTACGAGCAGTACTTC. Protein: CASSLPPGTGTYEQYF.

The J gene is TRBJ2-7, the V gene TRBV10-3, with TRBD2 matching over 14 bases. J was trimmed by 7 bases and V by 6 bases; bases with no gene match: 5. CDR1 is ENHRY and CDR2 is SYGVKD in the germline V gene. The CDR3 contains 14 residues. The CDR3 DNA reads TGTGCCATCAGGGGACTAGCGGGAGTAGGGGAGCAGTACTTC. Translated: CAIRGLAGVGEQYF.

The chain combines TRBV6-2 or TRBV6-3 with TRBJ1-2; possibly TRBD1 for D (5 bases). Germline assignment: CDR1 MNHEY and CDR2 SVGEGT. With 2 bases removed from V and 4 bases from J, the gap between germline ends came to 14 bases. CDR3 size: 15 residues. CDR3 protein: CASSYQDNDVYGYTF. The CDR3 nucleotides read TGTGCCAGCAGTTACCAGGACAACGACGTCTATGGCTACACCTTC.

CDR3 nucleotide sequence: TGCGCCAGCAGGGAAGGGGGCGCGGATAATTCACCCCTCCACTTT. It yields the protein CASREGGADNSPLHF. The chain combines TRBV5-1 with TRBJ1-6; 7 bases are a match to TRBD1. The germline V gene encodes CDR1 SGHRS and CDR2 YFSETQ. V shed 5 bases, J shed 5 bases, and the junction held 7 bases outside the gene matches. The CDR3 is 15 amino acids.

The chain has TRBV24-1 and TRBJ2-3; 11 positions match TRBD2. This CDR3 is 17 amino acids long. With V trimmed by 1 base and J by 5 bases, 7 bases remained unmatched. CDR1 is KGHDR, CDR2 SFDVKD, per germline. The CDR3 region is CATSDFGSGRAGDTQYF. The CDR3 nucleotides read TGTGCCACCAGTGATTTTGGTAGCGGGAGGGCAGGAGATACGCAGTATTTT.

The chain has TRBV2 and TRBJ2-1; 8 bases are a match to TRBD1. The V segment lost 6 bases and the J segment 7 bases; nucleotides outside the gene matches: 14. There are 16 residues in the CDR3. The V gene's germline CDR1 is SNHLY and CDR2 FYNNEI. DNA for the CDR3: TGTGCCAGCAGGGGGAGACAGGGGAGATCGGGGAATGAGCAGTTCTTC. This codes for CASRGRQGRSGNEQFF.

The chain recombines TRBV9 with TRBJ1-2; TRBD1 agrees at 10 bases. V trimming: 4 bases; J trimming: 3 bases; junction bases outside the gene matches: 6. CDR1 is SGDLS and CDR2 is YYNGEE in the germline V gene. The CDR3 spans 15 residues. CDR3 sequence: CASSRDRGGYYGYTF. In DNA, the CDR3 is TGTGCCAGCAGCCGGGACAGGGGAGGGTACTATGGCTACACCTTC.

V gene TRBV19 combines with J gene TRBJ1-5; D call uncertain. The CDR3 covers 15 residues. V was pared by 5 bases and J by 0 bases, with 11 bases between. Germline V gives CDR1 LNHDA, CDR2 SQIVND (reference sequence). The CDR3 is CASSRGHLSNQPQHF. The CDR3 bases are TGTGCCAGTAGTCGCGGCCATCTTAGCAATCAGCCCCAGCATTTT. The full variable domain, in which reference TRBV19 and TRBJ1-5 provide the parts outside the CDR3, is DGGITQSPKYLFRKEGQNVTLSCEQNLNHDAMYWYRQDPGQGLRLIYYSQIVNDFQKGDIAEGYSVSREKKESFPLTVTSAQKNPTAFYLCASSRGHLSNQPQHFGDGTRLSIL.

This clone showed up just once. V is TRBV7-2 and J is TRBJ1-1, with D tentatively TRBD1 (6 bases). Trimming took 4 bases from V and 5 from J, leaving 17 bases between them. The CDR3 totals 15 residues. Germline-derived CDR1 and CDR2 are SGHTA and FQGNSA. The CDR3 bases are TGTGCCAGCAGCTCGGGGGGTGGGGGCAAGACTGAAGCTTTCTTT. This codes for CASSSGGGGKTEAFF.

This rearrangement joins TRBV30 to TRBJ1-1; possible D gene TRBD1, 5 bases. Trimming stripped 5 bases from V and 8 bases from J, with 21 bases between. Germline V gene sequence: CDR1 GTSNPN, CDR2 SVGIG (reference sequence). The length of the CDR3 is 14 residues. The CDR3 DNA is TGTGCCTGGTCCTTTCCCGGACATGGCGGCGAAGCTTTCTTT. Its protein is CAWSFPGHGGEAFF.

The chain carries TRBV5-1 and TRBJ2-1, with 7 nucleotides matching TRBD1. CDR3 length: 14 residues. Germline V gives CDR1 SGHRS, CDR2 YFSETQ. V was clipped by 4 bases and J by 4 bases; unmatched bases: 5. CDR3 amino acids: CASSQDRSYNEQFF. The CDR3 DNA reads TGCGCCAGCAGCCAGGACAGGAGTTACAATGAGCAGTTCTTC.